Sequencing of this T cell receptor (beta chain) was carried out in a study of early T cells in non-severe SARS-CoV-2 infection. TCRdb re-called the 5' RACE reads through MiXCR, storing one row per CDR3 protein. The sample lists roughly 29,000 distinct CDR3 sequences; around 6% were seen once. Many counts were recorded for this clonotype. CDR3 size: 12 residues. Losses at the gene ends were 10 bases for V and 3 bases for J; bases not matched to a gene: 3. Germline CDR1 reads WSHSY; CDR2 reads SAAADI. The chain recombines TRBV10-2 with TRBJ2-7; TRBD1 matches at 10 bases. The TCR sequence derives from an adult who was a healthcare worker with PCR-confirmed SARS-CoV-2 infection or an uninfected control (not recorded which). The material sequenced was whole blood, taken at baseline. This CDR3 is CATRDRGYEQYF. The CDR3 DNA reads TGCGCCACCCGGGACAGGGGCTACGAGCAGTACTTC.